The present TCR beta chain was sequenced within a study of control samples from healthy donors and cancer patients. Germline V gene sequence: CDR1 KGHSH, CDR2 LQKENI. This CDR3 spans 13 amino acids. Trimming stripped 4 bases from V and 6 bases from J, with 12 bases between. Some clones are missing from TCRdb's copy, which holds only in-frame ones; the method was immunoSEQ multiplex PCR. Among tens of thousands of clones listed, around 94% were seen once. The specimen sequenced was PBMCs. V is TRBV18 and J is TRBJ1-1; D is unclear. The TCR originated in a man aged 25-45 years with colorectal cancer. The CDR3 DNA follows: TGTGCCAGCTCACGGCTAGACCGGGCTGAAGCTTTCTTT. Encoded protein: CASSRLDRAEAFF.